These 8 T cell receptor beta chains were sequenced from one sample in a study of CD8+ T cells in alopecia areata (dated by TCRdb to between 2017 and 2018). The method was the immunoSEQ multiplex PCR assay. To provide template for TCR sequencing, every sample had RNA extracted and reverse transcribed into cDNA. TCRdb re-hosts the immuneACCESS table, in-frame sequences only. Its copies lack some clones; in the studies checked, an unresolved V gene accounts for under half of them, and the cause for the rest is not known. In this sample the table shows 45,000 to 60,000 clones, around 96% of which occur a single time. Roughly 26% of the sample comes from the top ten. The sample's time point label is to be understood as: baseline before oral tofacitinib. Source: CD8+ T cells sorted from blood, taken at week 0. These receptors originate from a human donor with alopecia areata.

The genes are TRBV2 and TRBJ2-5; D is undetermined. The V gene's germline CDR1 is SNHLY and CDR2 FYNNEI. The CDR3 extends over 13 amino acids. Trimming took 3 bases from V and 1 from J, leaving 6 bases between them. The CDR3 sequence is CASSDGAQETQYF. CDR3 DNA: TGTGCCAGCAGTGATGGCGCCCAAGAGACCCAGTACTTC.

This clone was found a few times. The rearrangement joins TRBV19 to TRBJ1-5; the match to TRBD1 covers 8 bases. The CDR3 runs 16 residues. V lost 6 bases to trimming and J lost 7 bases; unmatched junction nucleotides: 14. Germline lookup yields CDR1 LNHDA and CDR2 SQIVND (reference sequence). CDR3 sequence: CASSPLTTGVGQPQHF. CDR3 DNA sequence: TGTGCCAGTAGCCCCCTTACGACAGGGGTCGGACAGCCCCAGCATTTT.

The chain uses TRBV7-2 and TRBJ2-3, with 10 bases lining up with TRBD2. Germline V gene lookup returns CDR1 SGHTA and CDR2 FQGNSA. This CDR3 has 15 residues. Unmatched junction bases numbered 7, after V lost 5 bases and J lost 5 bases. CDR3 DNA: TGTGCCAGCAGCGTAAGCGGGGGGGCAGGAGATACGCAGTATTTT. It yields the protein CASSVSGGAGDTQYF.

The chain carries TRBV11-2 and TRBJ1-1; D is undetermined. Germline CDR1 SGHAT, CDR2 FQNNGV. Trimming cost V 0 bases and J 8 bases, with 7 bases left between them. This CDR3 region has 12 residues. CDR3 DNA sequence: TGTGCCAGCAGCTTAGATCTTAGAGAAGCTTTCTTT. Its translation is CASSLDLREAFF.

V gene TRBV29-1 combines with J gene TRBJ1-5; TRBD1 matches 7 bases. Trimming at V came to 5 bases and at J to 0 bases, leaving 4 bases not matched to a gene. CDR3 length: 14 residues. The germline gives CDR1 SQVTM, CDR2 ANQGSEA. The CDR3 is CSVFTGDSNQPQHF. The CDR3 coding sequence is TGCAGCGTTTTTACAGGGGATAGCAATCAGCCCCAGCATTTT. Based on the CDR3 plus reference TRBV29-1 and TRBJ1-5, the full variable domain is SAVISQKPSRDICQRGTSLTIQCQVDSQVTMMFWYRQQPGQSLTLIATANQGSEATYESGFVIDKFPISRPNLTFSTLTVSNMSPEDSSIYLCSVFTGDSNQPQHFGDGTRLSIL.

The V and J genes are TRBV7-9 and TRBJ1-6; D is unresolved. This CDR3 contains 16 residues. The V and J ends lost 3 bases and 1 base respectively, with 10 bases between them. Germline CDR1 SEHNR, CDR2 FQNEAQ (reference sequence). The CDR3 DNA reads TGTGCCAGCAGCTTGTCAGCTTTATCCTATAATTCACCCCTCCACTTT. Amino acids: CASSLSALSYNSPLHF.

The chain carries TRBV19 and TRBJ1-2; tentative D call: TRBD1 (5 bases). V lost 1 base and J lost 4, with 10 bases in between. Germline-derived CDR1 and CDR2 are LNHDA and SQIVND (reference sequence). The CDR3 is 14 amino acids. The CDR3 region is CASSIVGTAYGYTF. CDR3 bases: TGTGCCAGTAGTATAGTTGGGACTGCCTATGGCTACACCTTC.

The rearrangement joins TRBV4-1 to TRBJ1-6; D gene unclear. This CDR3 region has 11 residues. Trimming stripped 9 bases from V and 9 bases from J, with 9 bases between. From germline, CDR1 is MGHRA and CDR2 YSYEKL. This chain's CDR3 is CASGGSSPLHF. The CDR3 DNA follows: TGCGCCAGTGGAGGGAGTTCACCCCTCCACTTT.